Below, 25 T cell receptor beta chains from the same sample are listed, as sequenced in a study of blood T cell repertoires in COVID-19. Clones were sequenced by immunoSEQ multiplex PCR, and TCRdb holds only the in-frame ones, with some missing. The data contain fewer than 200,000 clones, almost 80% of them singletons. Input material: PBMCs or T cells enriched from blood (not recorded which). These receptors were taken from a woman in her 50s who had recovered from COVID-19.

V usage is TRBV30 and J usage is TRBJ2-1; TRBD2 agrees at 9 bases. The trim removed 3 bases at V and 9 bases at J, leaving 18 bases unmatched. The CDR3 loop spans 17 amino acids. Germline V lookup: CDR1 GTSNPN, CDR2 SVGIG (reference sequence). DNA of the CDR3: TGTGCCTGGAGGGCAAATATCTTTCGCGGGAGGGGACCTGAGCAGTTCTTC. It codes for CAWRANIFRGRGPEQFF.

This clone was picked up one time. V is TRBV6-2 or TRBV6-3 and J is TRBJ1-1; perhaps TRBD1 as D (6 bases). Trimming removed 6 bases at V and 2 bases at J, with 25 bases between. The CDR3 has 18 amino acids. Looked up from germline, CDR1 is MNHEY and CDR2 is SVGEGT. CDR3 nucleotides: TGTGCCAGCAGCCCCCGGAGCGGGGGCGCATTTGGTAACACTGAAGCTTTCTTT. Translating it yields CASSPRSGGAFGNTEAFF.

CDR3 in DNA: TGTGCCAGCAGCTCCGGACAGGTTGGAAAACTGTTTTTT. Protein: CASSSGQVGKLFF. The chain couples TRBV5-8 to TRBJ1-4, with TRBD1 matching 7 bases. CDR1 is SGHTS, CDR2 YDEGEE, per germline. CDR3 length equals 13 residues. V shed 3 bases and J 10 bases; nucleotides not matched to a gene: 6.

The chain recombines TRBV3-1 (or the pseudogene TRBV3-2) with TRBJ1-2, with D possibly TRBD1 on 6 matching bases. CDR3 length: 15 amino acids. V shed 1 base and J shed 6 bases, with 15 bases lying between them. Germline-derived CDR1 and CDR2 are LGHDT and YNNKEL (reference sequence). Here the CDR3 reads CASSQGGPVPNGYTF. The DNA for the CDR3 is TGTGCCAGCAGCCAAGGGGGGCCGGTGCCAAATGGCTACACCTTC.

The V gene is TRBV13, the J gene TRBJ2-7; D gene ambiguous. Trimming shortened V by 2 bases and J by 4 bases, and 18 bases separated the two germline ends. From germline, CDR1 is PRHDT and CDR2 FYEKMQ (reference sequence). There are 16 residues in the CDR3. Here the CDR3 DNA reads TGTGCCAGCAGCTTATCGTCAGGCACAAAGCTATACGAGCAGTACTTC. Its protein is CASSLSSGTKLYEQYF.

The CDR3 loop is CASSFRQDQPQHF. The CDR3, as DNA: TGTGCCAGCAGTTTTCGGCAGGATCAGCCCCAGCATTTT. The chain carries TRBV12-3 or TRBV12-4 and TRBJ1-5; D is uncertain. V lost 3 bases to trimming and J lost 5 bases, with 8 bases between them. The CDR3 is made up of 13 amino acids.

V gene TRBV6-5 combines with J gene TRBJ1-3; D is ambiguous. Per germline, CDR1 MNHEY and CDR2 SVGAGI. The CDR3 contains 14 residues. V lost 6 bases to trimming and J lost 0 bases, with 9 bases between them. CDR3 residues: CASSPNFSGNTIYF. CDR3 DNA: TGTGCCAGCAGCCCAAACTTCTCTGGAAACACCATATATTTT.

V gene TRBV6-5 combines with J gene TRBJ1-2; weak D call: TRBD1 (5 bases). From germline, CDR1 is MNHEY and CDR2 SVGAGI. The ends were cut back, 2 bases at V and 4 bases at J, with 17 bases in the middle. CDR3 length: 16 amino acids. The CDR3 coding sequence is TGTGCCAGCAGTTACACCATCCCTGATAGGGGCTATGGCTACACCTTC. Residues: CASSYTIPDRGYGYTF.

The chain links TRBV4-3 to TRBJ1-2; TRBD1 might be the D (5 bases). CDR1 is LGHNA, CDR2 YSLEER, per germline. The germline V and J ends were trimmed by 0 bases and 0 bases, with 17 bases remaining between them. The CDR3 is 18 residues long. The CDR3: CASSQDSGSLNSNYGYTF. CDR3 DNA sequence: TGCGCCAGCAGCCAAGATTCAGGGTCCCTCAACTCTAACTATGGCTACACCTTC.

The chain links TRBV27 to TRBJ2-3; D is unclear. In germline, CDR1 is MNHEY, CDR2 SMNVEV (reference sequence). This CDR3 spans 13 amino acids. V was trimmed by 3 bases and J by 5 bases, leaving 9 bases between them. This CDR3 reads CASSFLSGDTQYF. The CDR3 bases are TGTGCCAGCAGTTTTTTATCGGGAGATACGCAGTATTTT.

This clone has a handful of counts. The V and J genes are TRBV5-6 and TRBJ2-5; TRBD2 aligns across 7 bases. The CDR3 runs 13 residues. The V segment lost 4 bases and the J segment 9 bases; nucleotides outside the gene matches: 9. The germline V gene encodes CDR1 SGHDT and CDR2 YYEEEE. Here the CDR3 reads CASSPSSRGAQYF. The CDR3 nucleotides are TGTGCCAGCAGCCCATCCTCCCGGGGGGCCCAGTACTTC.

This chain links TRBV7-2 with TRBJ1-2; 7 bases are shared with TRBD1. V dropped 1 base and J dropped 8; count of bases not matched to a gene: 10. The CDR3 is 15 residues long. In germline, CDR1 is SGHTA, CDR2 FQGNSA. The CDR3 here is CASSLVRGQRGGYTF. The CDR3 bases are TGTGCCAGCAGCTTAGTTAGGGGGCAGAGAGGAGGCTACACCTTC.

This clone was found many times. The chain joins TRBV29-1 to TRBJ2-3, with 13 positions matching TRBD2. The V and J ends lost 7 bases and 2 bases, in that order; junction bases with no gene match: 15. Per germline, CDR1 SQVTM and CDR2 ANQGSEA. The CDR3 consists of 18 residues. CDR3 in amino acids: CSAEPQGLAGKITDTQYF. In DNA form, the CDR3 reads TGCAGCGCCGAACCCCAGGGACTAGCGGGAAAGATCACAGATACGCAGTATTTT.

The chain employs TRBV3-1 (or the pseudogene TRBV3-2) and TRBJ1-4; no firm D call. Germline-derived CDR1 and CDR2 are LGHDT and YNNKEL (reference sequence). The CDR3 totals 15 residues. Trimming shortened V by 3 bases and J by 1 base, and 9 bases separated the two germline ends. For the CDR3, the DNA is TGTGCCAGCAGCCAGCCCTCGAGAACTAATGAAAAACTGTTTTTT. Translated, it gives CASSQPSRTNEKLFF.

This clone was observed a few times. The chain is built from TRBV19 and TRBJ1-1; 9 nucleotides agree with TRBD1. The V gene end was trimmed by 5 bases and the J gene end by 5 bases; junction bases not matched to a gene: 9. There are 15 residues in the CDR3. The V gene's germline CDR1 is LNHDA and CDR2 SQIVND (reference sequence). In nucleotides, the CDR3 is TGTGCCAGTAGTTCCGAACAGGGGGCAGGGACTGAAGCTTTCTTT. This translates into CASSSEQGAGTEAFF.

The rearrangement uses TRBV4-1 and TRBJ1-2, with 8 bases lining up with TRBD1. CDR1 is MGHRA, CDR2 YSYEKL, per germline. The junction had 4 bases not matched to a gene; V was cut back by 0 bases and J by 1 base. The CDR3 covers 16 residues. The CDR3 DNA follows: TGCGCCAGCAGCCAAGACGGGACAGGAAGTAACTATGGCTACACCTTC. This sequence encodes CASSQDGTGSNYGYTF.

This clone was found once. This chain connects TRBV19 to TRBJ1-5; TRBD1 is a possible D gene (6 bases). There are 12 residues in the CDR3. V lost 6 bases and J lost 5, with 8 bases in between. Germline CDR1 reads LNHDA; CDR2 reads SQIVND (reference sequence). The CDR3 reads CASSEGDQPQHF. The CDR3 DNA reads TGTGCCAGTAGCGAGGGGGATCAGCCCCAGCATTTT.

The chain employs TRBV19 and TRBJ2-5; possibly TRBD2 for D (5 bases). The V gene lost 3 bases and the J gene lost 2 bases, with 10 bases spanning the gap. This CDR3 spans 14 amino acids. CDR1 and CDR2 from the germline V gene are LNHDA and SQIVND (reference sequence). The CDR3 DNA reads as TGTGCCAGTAGTATCGCCGGGATTCAAGAGACCCAGTACTTC. Translated, it gives CASSIAGIQETQYF.

The gene calls are TRBV19 and TRBJ2-5, with TRBD1 as a possible D gene (6 bases). This CDR3 is 15 amino acids long. Germline lookup yields CDR1 LNHDA and CDR2 SQIVND (reference sequence). Trimming pared 4 bases from V and 0 bases from J, leaving 12 bases between. CDR3 protein: CASSRSQGYQETQYF. DNA for the CDR3: TGTGCCAGTAGTAGGAGCCAGGGGTACCAAGAGACCCAGTACTTC.

V and J are TRBV18 and TRBJ1-5, with TRBD1 matching over 8 bases. Unmatched junction bases numbered 4, after V lost 5 bases and J lost 1 base. The CDR3 runs 15 residues. Germline values: CDR1 KGHSH, CDR2 LQKENI. The CDR3 DNA follows: TGTGCCAGCTCATGGGGACAGGTGAGCAATCAGCCCCAGCATTTT. It codes for CASSWGQVSNQPQHF.

The V call is TRBV4-1, the J call TRBJ1-4, with no clear D. The CDR3 is 12 residues long. CDR1 MGHRA and CDR2 YSYEKL come from the germline V gene. V was trimmed by 0 bases and J by 11 bases, leaving 7 bases between them. CDR3 nucleotide sequence: TGCGCCAGCAGCCAAGATAGAATGAAACTGTTTTTT. Translation: CASSQDRMKLFF.

A few counts support this clone. The chain employs TRBV12-3 or TRBV12-4 and TRBJ2-5, with D possibly TRBD1 on 6 matching bases. Trimming stripped 6 bases from V and 2 bases from J, with 10 bases between. There are 13 residues in the CDR3. The CDR3 DNA reads as TGTGCCAGCAGCCGGGACATACAAGAGACCCAGTACTTC. Translated: CASSRDIQETQYF.

The V and J genes are TRBV29-1 and TRBJ2-2, with D perhaps TRBD2 (6 bases). This CDR3 region has 14 residues. CDR1 is SQVTM, CDR2 ANQGSEA, per germline. V was pared by 4 bases and J by 6 bases, with 15 bases between. As DNA, the CDR3 is TGCAGCGTTGCCCGGGACTCTGACGCCGGGGAGCTGTTTTTT. This codes for CSVARDSDAGELFF.

This chain links TRBV28 with TRBJ2-7; 14 nucleotides align to TRBD2. The V gene's germline CDR1 is MDHEN and CDR2 SYDVKM. The length of the CDR3 is 16 residues. The junction had 9 bases not matched to a gene; V was cut back by 7 bases and J by 4 bases. The CDR3: CASIPSGTSGGYEQYF. CDR3 in DNA: TGTGCCAGCATTCCTTCCGGGACTAGCGGGGGTTACGAGCAGTACTTC.

The rearrangement uses TRBV5-6 and TRBJ2-3, with TRBD2 identical over 13 bases. Losses at the gene ends were 4 bases for V and 4 bases for J; bases not matched to a gene: 3. CDR3 size: 15 residues. From germline, CDR1 is SGHDT and CDR2 YYEEEE. The CDR3 loop is CASSRLAGGSDTQYF. Written as DNA, the CDR3 is TGTGCCAGCAGCCGACTAGCGGGGGGCTCAGATACGCAGTATTTT.